The source of this T cell receptor (beta chain) is a study of T cell changes during pregnancy in multiple sclerosis. Germline V gene data show CDR1 as SNHLY and CDR2 as FYNNEI. Trimming pared 6 bases from V and 5 bases from J, leaving 13 bases between. This CDR3 has 13 amino acids. This table comes from immunoSEQ multiplex PCR, and its TCRdb copy is limited to in-frame clones, with some not included. This table has about 34,000 clones, 90% appearing once. The chain employs TRBV2 and TRBJ1-1; perhaps TRBD1 as D (5 bases). This sample comprised CD8+ T cells from peripheral blood mononuclear cells, obtained after pregnancy. This sequence was found in a female donor with multiple sclerosis, enrolled in a pregnancy study. The CDR3 reads CASRGAQETEAFF. The CDR3 DNA reads TGTGCCAGCAGAGGGGCCCAGGAAACTGAAGCTTTCTTT.